One sample yielded the 27 T cell receptor beta chains listed below, sequenced in a study of T cells in Graves' hyperthyroidism and ophthalmopathy. RNA transcripts were the template for amplifying TCR beta CDR3 regions. A set of HTBI primers served as the primers for a first-round RT-PCR of the TCR CDR3. TCRdb independently ran MiXCR on the multiplex PCR reads; one entry per CDR3 protein. The sample lists some 600,000 distinct CDR3 sequences, 46% seen once, with roughly 8.2% in the top ten. Sequencing input: peripheral blood or thyroid tissue (not recorded which). These receptors were collected from a woman aged 18-30 years with Graves' hyperthyroidism.

This clonotype was observed a handful of times. The rearrangement joins TRBV20-1 to TRBJ1-6, with a weak D call TRBD1 (6 bases). From germline, CDR1 is DFQATT and CDR2 SNEGSKA (reference sequence). The CDR3 extends over 14 amino acids. Trimming shortened V by 5 bases and J by 6 bases, and 14 bases separated the two germline ends. CDR3 sequence reads: CSAPPQGGNSPLHF. As DNA, the CDR3 is TGCAGTGCTCCTCCACAGGGCGGTAATTCACCCCTCCACTTT.

There are many counts of this clonotype. This CDR3 is CASSHDRGGGYTF. The CDR3 DNA sequence: TGTGCCAGCAGCCACGACAGGGGAGGTGGCTACACCTTC. V and J are TRBV7-6 and TRBJ1-2, with 8 bases matching TRBD1. This CDR3 comprises 13 residues. Germline CDR1 is SGHVS and CDR2 is FNYEAQ. V shed 5 bases and J 7 bases; nucleotides not matched to a gene: 6.

This chain links TRBV29-1 with TRBJ2-7, with TRBD1 as a possible D gene (5 bases). Germline V gives CDR1 SQVTM, CDR2 ANQGSEA. Trimming stripped 4 bases from V and 2 bases from J, with 15 bases between. The CDR3 runs 14 residues. This CDR3 is CSVVSTGRAYEQYF. CDR3 in DNA: TGCAGCGTTGTCTCCACAGGTAGAGCCTACGAGCAGTACTTC.

This clonotype was observed at least ten times. A read error may produce the germline difference seen at one junction end. In nucleotides, the CDR3 is TGCGCCAGCAGCCCGCGAGCGGGAGAGACCCAGTACTTC. It specifies CASSPRAGETQYF. The chain couples TRBV7-9 to TRBJ2-5; TRBD2 is a possible D gene (6 bases). CDR1 and CDR2 from the germline V gene are SEHNR and FQNEAQ (reference sequence). This CDR3 is built from 13 residues.

The chain recombines TRBV5-1 with TRBJ1-6, with TRBD1 as a possible D gene (5 bases). The CDR3 covers 16 residues. Trimming shortened V by 4 bases and J by 9 bases, and 20 bases separated the two germline ends. The V gene's germline CDR1 is SGHRS and CDR2 YFSETQ. In DNA form, the CDR3 reads TGCGCCAGCAGCGCTGAACCGGGACCCTACTCTTCACCCCTCCACTTT. Its translation: CASSAEPGPYSSPLHF.

This clonotype was detected many times. The CDR3 spells CASSNSNTEAFF. CDR3 DNA sequence: TGCGCCAGCAGCAACAGTAACACTGAAGCTTTCTTT. The chain has TRBV5-1 and TRBJ1-1; D uncertain. CDR1 is SGHRS, CDR2 YFSETQ, per germline. This CDR3 is built from 12 residues. V lost 4 bases and J lost 2, with 6 bases in between.

The sample holds a few counts of this clonotype. The chain has TRBV7-9 and TRBJ2-2, with a weak D call TRBD2 (5 bases). The CDR3 extends over 14 amino acids. V lost 5 bases to trimming and J lost 1 base, with 8 bases between them. The germline V gene encodes CDR1 SEHNR and CDR2 FQNEAQ (reference sequence). The CDR3 is CASSPSGNTGELFF. The CDR3 DNA sequence: TGTGCCAGCAGCCCAAGCGGGAACACCGGGGAGCTGTTTTTT. Looking up the rest from reference TRBV7-9 and TRBJ2-2 gives the full variable domain: DTGVSQNPRHKITKRGQNVTFRCDPISEHNRLYWYRQTLGQGPEFLTYFQNEAQLEKSRLLSDRFSAERPKGSFSTLEIQRTEQGDSAMYLCASSPSGNTGELFFGEGSRLTVL.

The chain links TRBV5-1 to TRBJ2-7, with D unresolved. The CDR3 length is 16 residues. Germline CDR1 reads SGHRS; CDR2 reads YFSETQ. Trimming shortened V by 2 bases and J by 0 bases, and 15 bases separated the two germline ends. The CDR3 sequence: CASSFFGRSNSYEQYF. In DNA, the CDR3 is TGCGCCAGCAGCTTCTTTGGCAGGTCGAACTCCTACGAGCAGTACTTC.

The chain carries TRBV12-3 or TRBV12-4 and TRBJ1-4, with D unclear. This CDR3 is built from 14 residues. Trimming pared 5 bases from V and 8 bases from J, leaving 15 bases between. DNA for the CDR3: TGTGCCAGCAGTATTCGCGGGATAGCCGAAAAACTGTTTTTT. It translates to CASSIRGIAEKLFF.

The chain carries TRBV7-8 and TRBJ2-3; 7 bases are a match to TRBD1. This CDR3 has 13 residues. CDR1 is SGHVS and CDR2 is FQNEAQ in the germline V gene. V gave up 7 bases and J gave up 6 bases; unmatched junction bases: 7. The CDR3 here is CASKRGGSDTQYF. Written as DNA, the CDR3 is TGTGCCAGCAAGAGAGGGGGCAGTGATACGCAGTATTTT.

This clonotype was found many times. The gene calls are TRBV7-9 and TRBJ1-4, with a possible D match to TRBD1 (5 bases). Per germline, CDR1 SEHNR and CDR2 FQNEAQ (reference sequence). V dropped 6 bases and J dropped 11 bases, with 22 bases sitting between them. The CDR3 sequence is 15 residues long. The CDR3 nucleotides read TGTGCCAGCAGTCCGTCTTTCGGGGCTCGAGGGAAACTGTTTTTT. Protein sequence: CASSPSFGARGKLFF. The full variable domain, with the rest looked up from reference TRBV7-9 and TRBJ1-4, is DTGVSQNPRHKITKRGQNVTFRCDPISEHNRLYWYRQTLGQGPEFLTYFQNEAQLEKSRLLSDRFSAERPKGSFSTLEIQRTEQGDSAMYLCASSPSFGARGKLFFGSGTQLSVL.

The rearrangement uses TRBV20-1 and TRBJ2-7; D is ambiguous. V gave up 2 bases and J gave up 3 bases, with 14 bases separating them. Looked up from germline, CDR1 is DFQATT and CDR2 is SNEGSKA (reference sequence). The CDR3 has 14 residues. The DNA for the CDR3 is TGCAGTGCTAGATCTGATGCCTATCACTACGAGCAGTACTTC. It translates to CSARSDAYHYEQYF.

About this clonotype: A much larger clone differs by one base, so this may be a read error. This rearrangement joins TRBV10-3 to TRBJ2-5, with a possible D match to TRBD1 (6 bases). Trimming shortened V by 0 bases and J by 0 bases, and 11 bases separated the two germline ends. This CDR3 spans 16 amino acids. Germline lookup yields CDR1 ENHRY and CDR2 SYGVKD. The CDR3 DNA reads as TGTGCCATCAGTGAGTCCCTGGGGGCCCACCAAGAGACCCAGTACTTC. It translates to CAISESLGAHQETQYF.

This clonotype was found a few times. The chain carries TRBV2 and TRBJ2-3; D is perhaps TRBD2 (6 bases). Trimming removed 7 bases at V and 0 bases at J, with 8 bases between. Germline V gene sequence: CDR1 SNHLY, CDR2 FYNNEI. This CDR3 comprises 13 residues. The CDR3: CASTGLSTDTQYF. The CDR3 DNA sequence: TGTGCCAGCACCGGACTAAGCACAGATACGCAGTATTTT.

A single count supports this clonotype. Its ends do not fully match the called genes, so a read error is possible. The chain carries TRBV12-3 or TRBV12-4 and TRBJ2-6; D is perhaps TRBD1 or TRBD2 (5 bases each). This CDR3 is 13 amino acids long. CDR3 DNA sequence: TGTGCCAGCAGCTTAGGGACGGCCGCCGTCCTGACTTTC. Translated, it gives CASSLGTAAVLTF.

This clonotype was observed a few times. A much larger clone differs from this one at a single base, so this may be a read error. This CDR3 is CASSGSGDRQYF. Here the CDR3 DNA reads TGTGCCAGCAGTGGCTCCGGGGACAGGCAGTACTTC. The chain has TRBV25-1 and TRBJ2-7; 7 bases are shared with TRBD1. Germline V gene sequence: CDR1 MGHDK, CDR2 SYGVNS. The CDR3 length is 12 residues. Germline trimming cut 4 bases from V and 9 bases from J; bases unmatched to any gene: 6.

The gene calls are TRBV12-3 or TRBV12-4 and TRBJ1-5, with a tentative D call TRBD1 (5 bases). The CDR3 covers 14 residues. Trimming took 6 bases from V and 6 from J, leaving 15 bases between them. CDR3 amino acids: CASRPDLGVQPQHF. In DNA, the CDR3 is TGTGCCAGCAGGCCAGATTTAGGGGTTCAGCCCCAGCATTTT.

In this sample, this clonotype turned up once. The chain joins TRBV7-6 to TRBJ2-7; D unclear. The V end lost 3 bases, the J end lost 3 bases, and 9 bases lay between the germline ends. Germline-derived CDR1 and CDR2 are SGHVS and FNYEAQ. The CDR3 consists of 13 residues. As DNA, the CDR3 is TGTGCCAGCAGCTTGCGCCCTCTCTACGAGCAGTACTTC. This translates into CASSLRPLYEQYF.

This clonotype was detected once. V gene TRBV10-3 combines with J gene TRBJ1-1; 10 bases agree with TRBD1. The CDR3 sequence is 12 residues long. The junction had 2 bases not matched to a gene; V was cut back by 6 bases and J by 7 bases. CDR1 and CDR2 from the germline V gene are ENHRY and SYGVKD. This chain's CDR3 is CAISGDRGEAFF. The CDR3 nucleotides are TGTGCCATCAGCGGGGACAGGGGTGAAGCTTTCTTT.

A word on this clonotype: One base away lies a much larger clone, so this may be a sequencing read error. The chain uses TRBV20-1 and TRBJ2-6; TRBD1 matches at 7 bases. Germline values: CDR1 DFQATT, CDR2 SNEGSKA (reference sequence). The CDR3 is made up of 13 amino acids. CDR3 DNA sequence: TGCAGAGTAGACAGGGCTGGGGCCAACGTCCTGACTTTC. It specifies CRVDRAGANVLTF.

The sample holds a few counts of this clonotype. The genes are TRBV5-1 and TRBJ1-2; 10 nucleotides agree with TRBD1. The J segment lost 5 bases and the V segment lost 5 bases, leaving 9 bases of the junction unmatched. Germline CDR1 is SGHRS and CDR2 is YFSETQ. This CDR3 is built from 15 residues. The CDR3 loop is CASSFDRGRFYGYTF. The CDR3 coding sequence is TGCGCCAGCAGTTTCGACAGGGGGCGATTTTATGGCTACACCTTC.

The rearrangement uses TRBV24-1 and TRBJ1-5, with TRBD1 matching 8 bases. This CDR3 is 15 amino acids long. Germline V gene lookup returns CDR1 KGHDR and CDR2 SFDVKD. With 4 bases clipped from V and 5 bases from J, the junction kept 6 bases outside the gene matches. The CDR3 here is CATSEGQGAYQPQHF. CDR3 nucleotide sequence: TGTGCCACCAGTGAGGGGCAGGGGGCTTATCAGCCCCAGCATTTT.

This clonotype showed up just a few times. V usage is TRBV5-1 and J usage is TRBJ2-5; tentatively, D is TRBD1 (6 bases). The CDR3 runs 13 residues. Germline V gene data show CDR1 as SGHRS and CDR2 as YFSETQ. V gave up 8 bases and J gave up 2 bases, with 13 bases separating them. The CDR3 bases are TGCGCCAGTACAGGGATCACACAAGAGACCCAGTACTTC. As protein: CASTGITQETQYF.

A word on this clonotype: An end of the junction does not agree with germline; a read error may underlie this. The rearrangement links TRBV4-2 to TRBJ2-7; 8 nucleotides line up with TRBD2. The length of the CDR3 is 17 residues. Per germline, CDR1 LGHNA and CDR2 YNFKEQ. The CDR3 DNA reads as TGTACCAGCAGCAAACCCCTGAATAGCGGGGACACCTACGAGCAGTACTTC. Amino acids: CTSSKPLNSGDTYEQYF.

This clonotype was detected many times. CDR3 loop: CASSGRDLREQYF. The CDR3 nucleotides are TGTGCCAGCAGCGGTAGAGATCTTAGGGAGCAGTACTTC. The chain employs TRBV7-2 and TRBJ2-7; no clear D. CDR1 is SGHTA, CDR2 FQGNSA, per germline. V was clipped by 5 bases and J by 7 bases, with 15 bases between them. The CDR3 is 13 residues long.

The J gene is TRBJ1-2, the V gene TRBV10-3, with D tentatively TRBD1 (5 bases). V dropped 4 bases and J dropped 8 bases, with 14 bases sitting between them. The CDR3 contains 13 residues. Germline CDR1 ENHRY, CDR2 SYGVKD. CDR3 in amino acids: CAISVMGGDGYTF. DNA for the CDR3: TGTGCCATCAGTGTAATGGGGGGTGACGGCTACACCTTC.

This chain uses TRBV29-1 with TRBJ1-1; 11 bases align to TRBD1. Germline V CDR1 and CDR2: SQVTM, ANQGSEA. With 7 bases clipped from V and 4 bases from J, the junction kept 5 bases outside the gene matches. There are 13 residues in the CDR3. CDR3 sequence (DNA): TGCAGCGCTCTGGGGACAGGGGGCACTGAAGCTTTCTTT. Protein sequence: CSALGTGGTEAFF.